Presented here are 9 T cell receptor beta chains from one specimen sequenced in a study of OX40 agonist ivuxolimab in advanced cancers. This table comes from immunoSEQ multiplex PCR, and its TCRdb copy is limited to in-frame clones, with some not included. Of roughly 87,000 clones listed, 92% are singletons. Material: CD4+ or CD8+ T cells sorted from blood, obtained in a trial of the OX40 agonist ivuxolimab. These receptors were obtained from an adult with an advanced solid tumor such as melanoma, head and neck, liver or kidney cancer.

J is TRBJ1-2 and V is TRBV13; D perhaps matches TRBD1 (6 bases). CDR3 length equals 16 residues. Trimming pared 5 bases from V and 0 bases from J, leaving 16 bases between. The germline CDR1 and CDR2 sequences are PRHDT and FYEKMQ (reference sequence). The CDR3 bases are TGTGCCAGCAGCCTAAGGAGGGGGGTAGCTAACTATGGCTACACCTTC. This translates into CASSLRRGVANYGYTF.

The V call is TRBV9, the J call TRBJ1-1, with no clear D. Germline lookup yields CDR1 SGDLS and CDR2 YYNGEE. Trimming removed 4 bases at V and 3 bases at J, with 10 bases between. The CDR3 totals 13 residues. In nucleotides, the CDR3 is TGTGCCAGCAGCCCTAGGACCTACACTGAAGCTTTCTTT. Translating it yields CASSPRTYTEAFF.

V gene TRBV30 combines with J gene TRBJ2-2; 7 nucleotides line up with TRBD1. Germline loops: CDR1 GTSNPN, CDR2 SVGIG (reference sequence). The CDR3 runs 12 residues. V lost 4 bases and J lost 4; bases outside the gene matches: 0. The CDR3 DNA is TGTGCCTGGACAGGGGGCACCGGGGAGCTGTTTTTT. This sequence encodes CAWTGGTGELFF.

V is TRBV30 and J is TRBJ2-1; no firm D call. This CDR3 spans 14 amino acids. CDR1 and CDR2 (germline): GTSNPN, SVGIG (reference sequence). V shed 3 bases and J shed 7 bases, with 16 bases lying between them. As DNA, the CDR3 is TGTGCCTGGAGGGTAGCCCCGCCGTTGAATGAGCAGTTCTTC. Translating it yields CAWRVAPPLNEQFF.

The chain couples TRBV5-6 to TRBJ2-7; D is possibly TRBD1 (6 bases). Trimming shortened V by 7 bases and J by 3 bases, and 17 bases separated the two germline ends. CDR3 length: 14 amino acids. CDR1 and CDR2 (germline): SGHDT, YYEEEE. CDR3 amino acids: CASVRWDKLYEQYF. In DNA form, the CDR3 reads TGTGCCAGCGTTAGATGGGACAAACTCTACGAGCAGTACTTC.

V gene TRBV28 combines with J gene TRBJ2-7; the D is unclear. The V gene's germline CDR1 is MDHEN and CDR2 SYDVKM. V gave up 8 bases and J gave up 1 base, with 15 bases separating them. This CDR3 contains 14 residues. The CDR3 nucleotides are TGTGCCAGCTCCGATAATGGGGTTTCCTACGAGCAGTACTTC. Translation: CASSDNGVSYEQYF.

V gene TRBV7-3 combines with J gene TRBJ1-1, with a tentative D call TRBD1 (5 bases). Germline lookup yields CDR1 SGHTA and CDR2 FQGTGA. This CDR3 has 14 amino acids. Trimming left V 2 bases short and J 7 bases short, with 14 bases between. CDR3: CASSLVGHDGEAFF. The CDR3 region has the DNA TGTGCCAGCAGCTTAGTAGGACACGACGGTGAAGCTTTCTTT.

J is TRBJ2-7 and V is TRBV13; 8 nucleotides line up with TRBD1. The CDR3 extends over 15 amino acids. Germline CDR1 is PRHDT and CDR2 is FYEKMQ (reference sequence). The J segment lost 5 bases and the V segment lost 1 base, leaving 7 bases of the junction unmatched. The CDR3 loop reads CASSLALDRAHEQYF. CDR3 sequence (DNA): TGTGCCAGCAGCTTAGCCCTGGACAGGGCCCACGAGCAGTACTTC.

V gene TRBV5-6 combines with J gene TRBJ1-2; D not certain. V was clipped by 2 bases and J by 2 bases, with 10 bases between them. The CDR3 runs 14 residues. Germline lookup yields CDR1 SGHDT and CDR2 YYEEEE. CDR3 sequence reads: CASSLSSFNYGYTF. The CDR3 DNA follows: TGTGCCAGCAGCTTAAGTAGTTTCAACTATGGCTACACCTTC. The full variable domain, completed using reference TRBV5-6 and TRBJ1-2, is DAGVTQSPTHLIKTRGQQVTLRCSPKSGHDTVSWYQQALGQGPQFIFQYYEEEERQRGNFPDRFSGHQFPNYSSELNVNALLLGDSALYLCASSLSSFNYGYTFGSGTRLTVV.